This entry concerns a single TCR beta chain. Its matching antigen is unknown. Germline loops: CDR1 MDHEN, CDR2 SYDVKM. CDR3 size: 13 residues. The ends were cut back, 8 bases at V and 2 bases at J, with 12 bases in the middle. This sample was taken from a study of graft-versus-host responses after intestinal transplantation. Study as a whole: Every recipient underwent anti-thymocyte globulin induction, then tacrolimus and steroids for two to four years.

The data were produced by immunoSEQ multiplex PCR, yet TCRdb's version contains in-frame clones alone and is incomplete. Of about 70,000 clones listed, over 75% are singletons. Findings of the study overall: Peak circulating GvH clone levels tracked with early post-transplant HvG declines. GvH clones occurred in recipient marrow; some first appeared in ileum or blood.

This sequence was found in a human donor who was the organ donor for an intestinal transplant. The sample here was unstimulated CD4+ T cells sorted from spleen or lymph node cells, taken before transplant. The chain carries TRBV28 and TRBJ2-5; the D gene is possibly TRBD1 (5 bases). For the CDR3, the DNA is TGTGCCAGCCTAAGGGGTCATCAAGAGACCCAGTACTTC. It codes for CASLRGHQETQYF. Filled out from reference TRBV28 and TRBJ2-5, the complete variable domain reads DVKVTQSSRYLVKRTGEKVFLECVQDMDHENMFWYRQDPGLGLRLIYFSYDVKMKEKGDIPEGYSVSREKKERFSLILESASTNQTSMYLCASLRGHQETQYFGPGTRLLVL.